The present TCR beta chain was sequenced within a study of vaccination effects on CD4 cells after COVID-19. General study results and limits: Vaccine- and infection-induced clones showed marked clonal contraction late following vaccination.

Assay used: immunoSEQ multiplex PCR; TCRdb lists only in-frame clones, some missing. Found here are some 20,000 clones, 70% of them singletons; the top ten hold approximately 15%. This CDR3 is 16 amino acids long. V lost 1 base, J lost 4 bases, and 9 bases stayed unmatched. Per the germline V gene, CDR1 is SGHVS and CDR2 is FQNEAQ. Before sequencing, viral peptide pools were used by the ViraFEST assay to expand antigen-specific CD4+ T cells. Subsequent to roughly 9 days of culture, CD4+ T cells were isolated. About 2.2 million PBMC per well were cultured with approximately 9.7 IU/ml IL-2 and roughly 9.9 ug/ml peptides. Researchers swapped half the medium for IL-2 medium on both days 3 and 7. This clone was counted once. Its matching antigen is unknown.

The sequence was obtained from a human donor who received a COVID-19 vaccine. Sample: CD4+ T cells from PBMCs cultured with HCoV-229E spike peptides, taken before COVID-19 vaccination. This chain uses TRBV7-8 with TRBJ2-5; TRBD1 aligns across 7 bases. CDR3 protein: CASSLDQQGWVETQYF. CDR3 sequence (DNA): TGTGCCAGCAGCTTAGACCAACAGGGGTGGGTAGAGACCCAGTACTTC. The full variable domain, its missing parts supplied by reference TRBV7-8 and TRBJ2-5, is GAGVSQSPRYKVAKRGQDVALRCDPISGHVSLFWYQQALGQGPEFLTYFQNEAQLDKSGLPSDRFFAERPEGSVSTLKIQRTQQEDSAVYLCASSLDQQGWVETQYFGPGTRLLVL.